The clone carrying this T cell receptor beta chain was found a few times. This CDR3 has 14 residues. The germline V gene encodes CDR1 MDHEN and CDR2 SYDVKM. The junction had 11 bases not matched to a gene; V was cut back by 6 bases and J by 10 bases. This sample was included in a study of CD8 T cells in ankylosing spondylitis. TCRdb re-analysed the 5' RACE reads in MiXCR, keeping a single row per CDR3 protein. This sample has about 340,000 distinct CDR3 sequences; approximately 15% occur once, and the top ten carry approximately 1.1%. The sample comprised blood, either unsorted or a sorted T cell fraction (not recorded which). The clonotype originates from a male donor with ankylosing spondylitis or in good health (not recorded which). The chain uses TRBV28 and TRBJ2-1, with 8 positions matching TRBD1. CDR3 sequence: CASSIPDRGSEQFF. CDR3 DNA: TGTGCCAGCAGCATACCCGACAGGGGATCGGAGCAGTTCTTC.